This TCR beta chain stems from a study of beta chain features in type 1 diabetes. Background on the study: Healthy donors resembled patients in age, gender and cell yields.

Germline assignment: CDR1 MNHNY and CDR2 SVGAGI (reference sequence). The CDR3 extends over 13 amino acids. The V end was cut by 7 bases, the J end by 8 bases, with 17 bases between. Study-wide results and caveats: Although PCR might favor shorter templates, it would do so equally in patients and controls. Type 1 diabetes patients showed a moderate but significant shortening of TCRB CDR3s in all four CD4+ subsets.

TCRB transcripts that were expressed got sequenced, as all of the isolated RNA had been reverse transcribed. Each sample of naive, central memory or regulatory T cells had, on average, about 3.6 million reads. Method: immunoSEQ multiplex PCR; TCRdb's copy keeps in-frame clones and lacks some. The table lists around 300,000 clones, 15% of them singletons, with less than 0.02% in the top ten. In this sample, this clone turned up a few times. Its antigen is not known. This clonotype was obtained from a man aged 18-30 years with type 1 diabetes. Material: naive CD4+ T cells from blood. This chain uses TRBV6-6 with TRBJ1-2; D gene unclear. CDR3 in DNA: TGTGCCAGCACCGAAACGGGGATTCGCGGCTACACCTTC. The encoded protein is CASTETGIRGYTF.